Listed below are T cell receptor beta chains from one sample, sequenced in a study of cytomegalovirus exposure and HLA in healthy donors. Sequencing was performed with immunoSEQ multiplex PCR; in TCRdb, only in-frame clones are kept and a portion is missing. The sample consists of around 100,000 clones, over 65% of them appearing once. Input material: PBMCs. These TCRs come from a woman aged 25 to 39 in good health and CMV-seropositive. CDR3s leave out the opening cysteine and the closing phenylalanine or tryptophan. Rows give clone size only sometimes, using once, few, many, or a class for an expanded clone.

v_call: TRBV5-1
clone_size: NA
j_call: TRBJ2-3
cdr3_aa: ASSLVADTQY

v_call: TRBV10-3
clone_size: few
j_call: TRBJ2-3
cdr3_aa: AIRLILAGDPDTQY

v_call: TRBV5-6
clone_size: NA
j_call: TRBJ2-3
cdr3_aa: ASSPRLLRDTQY

v_call: TRBV15
clone_size: NA
j_call: TRBJ2-2
cdr3_aa: ATSSGRTGELF

v_call: TRBV9
clone_size: once
j_call: TRBJ1-5
cdr3_aa: ASSDGTGTQPQH

v_call: TRBV18
clone_size: NA
j_call: TRBJ1-2
cdr3_aa: ASSPEATNYGYT

v_call: TRBV9
clone_size: NA
j_call: TRBJ2-5
cdr3_aa: ASSVDRFQETQY

v_call: TRBV16
clone_size: NA
j_call: TRBJ2-6
cdr3_aa: ASSQFGISGANVLT

v_call: TRBV2
clone_size: NA
j_call: TRBJ1-1
cdr3_aa: ASSEGDRGSNTEAF

v_call: TRBV18
clone_size: NA
j_call: TRBJ1-1
cdr3_aa: ASSPQGKGAEAF

v_call: TRBV10-2
clone_size: NA
j_call: TRBJ1-2
cdr3_aa: ASNPGEGNGYT

v_call: TRBV6-6
clone_size: NA
j_call: TRBJ2-7
cdr3_aa: ASSCSYEQY

v_call: TRBV4-1
clone_size: NA
j_call: TRBJ1-1
cdr3_aa: ASSQDRGGAYTEAF

v_call: TRBV2
clone_size: NA
j_call: TRBJ2-5
cdr3_aa: ASSGLAGDEGETQY

v_call: TRBV19
clone_size: once
j_call: TRBJ1-5
cdr3_aa: ASSIDLWGRDQPQH

v_call: TRBV4-2
clone_size: NA
j_call: TRBJ2-1
cdr3_aa: ASSQEWEDYNEQF

v_call: TRBV6-5
clone_size: NA
j_call: TRBJ2-7
cdr3_aa: ASSYGRSPYEQY

v_call: TRBV28
clone_size: NA
j_call: TRBJ1-1
cdr3_aa: ASSPGQGKPRNTEAF

v_call: TRBV19
clone_size: NA
j_call: TRBJ2-7
cdr3_aa: ASSPGLAGAYEQY

v_call: TRBV19
clone_size: NA
j_call: TRBJ1-2
cdr3_aa: ASSIIEGASGYT

v_call: TRBV6-5
clone_size: NA
j_call: TRBJ2-7
cdr3_aa: ASSYSSGQTTYEQY

v_call: TRBV30
clone_size: NA
j_call: TRBJ1-4
cdr3_aa: AWSVGGANEKLF

v_call: TRBV7-9
clone_size: NA
j_call: TRBJ1-1
cdr3_aa: ASSPGTTLGAF

v_call: TRBV27
clone_size: NA
j_call: TRBJ1-4
cdr3_aa: ASSLQTGLNEKLF

v_call: TRBV5-1
clone_size: NA
j_call: TRBJ1-2
cdr3_aa: ASSLDRVRSDYGYT

v_call: TRBV2
clone_size: NA
j_call: TRBJ1-6
cdr3_aa: ASSERGQRSYNSPLH

v_call: TRBV5-1
clone_size: NA
j_call: TRBJ2-7
cdr3_aa: ASSVGQSYEQY

v_call: TRBV27
clone_size: NA
j_call: TRBJ1-1
cdr3_aa: ASSLYEGANTEAF

v_call: TRBV5-1
clone_size: NA
j_call: TRBJ2-5
cdr3_aa: ASSSVAGQETQY

v_call: TRBV18
clone_size: NA
j_call: TRBJ2-7
cdr3_aa: ASSPGGGIGEQY

v_call: TRBV7-9
clone_size: NA
j_call: TRBJ2-1
cdr3_aa: ASQREFYEQF

v_call: TRBV28
clone_size: once
j_call: TRBJ2-7
cdr3_aa: ASSLAGTYEQY

v_call: TRBV10-3
clone_size: NA
j_call: TRBJ1-2
cdr3_aa: AISEPTEGYT

v_call: TRBV10-3
clone_size: NA
j_call: TRBJ2-1
cdr3_aa: AISRLVDEQF

v_call: TRBV30
clone_size: NA
j_call: TRBJ1-4
cdr3_aa: AWRGGEKLF

v_call: TRBV5-1
clone_size: NA
j_call: TRBJ1-1
cdr3_aa: ASSKGQLRLNTEAF

v_call: TRBV9
clone_size: NA
j_call: TRBJ1-3
cdr3_aa: ASSGGHGNTIY

v_call: TRBV9
clone_size: once
j_call: TRBJ1-2
cdr3_aa: ASSVATGIHDGYT

v_call: TRBV9
clone_size: few
j_call: TRBJ2-7
cdr3_aa: ASSTRGGSYEQY

v_call: TRBV11-3
clone_size: NA
j_call: TRBJ2-2
cdr3_aa: ASSLVLTSGGAIGELF

v_call: TRBV29-1
clone_size: NA
j_call: TRBJ2-3
cdr3_aa: SVEDWTSGSSTDTQY

v_call: TRBV5-1
clone_size: few
j_call: TRBJ2-3
cdr3_aa: ASSLRLAGTDTQY

v_call: TRBV9
clone_size: NA
j_call: TRBJ1-3
cdr3_aa: ASSVAGTGVTGNTIY

v_call: TRBV10-1
clone_size: NA
j_call: TRBJ2-3
cdr3_aa: ASSVTSGAMVAQY

v_call: TRBV9
clone_size: NA
j_call: TRBJ2-5
cdr3_aa: ASTTHGPGEGQEETQY

v_call: TRBV5-1
clone_size: NA
j_call: TRBJ2-1
cdr3_aa: ASSLGVGQPYNEQF

v_call: TRBV5-4
clone_size: few
j_call: TRBJ2-5
cdr3_aa: ASSLARGSETQY

v_call: TRBV6-1
clone_size: NA
j_call: TRBJ1-1
cdr3_aa: ASSAMAGAGMNTEAF

v_call: TRBV10-2
clone_size: few
j_call: TRBJ1-1
cdr3_aa: ASGRNGRLTEAF

v_call: TRBV7-9
clone_size: NA
j_call: TRBJ1-1
cdr3_aa: ASSPTGPEAF

v_call: TRBV10-3
clone_size: NA
j_call: TRBJ2-7
cdr3_aa: AISDGTGSPYEQY

v_call: TRBV30
clone_size: NA
j_call: TRBJ1-5
cdr3_aa: AWSPGQGVSPQH

v_call: TRBV6-5
clone_size: NA
j_call: TRBJ2-7
cdr3_aa: ASSWALTYEQY

v_call: TRBV18
clone_size: NA
j_call: TRBJ1-4
cdr3_aa: ASSPRGSNEKLF

v_call: TRBV2
clone_size: few
j_call: TRBJ2-2
cdr3_aa: ASSDLAAGELF

v_call: TRBV21-1
clone_size: NA
j_call: TRBJ1-3
cdr3_aa: ASTPRQGSGNTIY

v_call: TRBV6-6
clone_size: NA
j_call: TRBJ1-4
cdr3_aa: ASSSTGVAEKLF